This TCR beta chain stems from a study of Graves' ophthalmopathy and Graves' hyperthyroidism. Study findings and constraints: A majority of expanded thyroid clonotypes exceeding 0.001 frequency were likewise present in blood. Discrimination between ophthalmopathy and stable hyperthyroidism by a 13-signature model showed about 86% sensitivity and over 70% specificity.

This clonotype has a count of ten or more. Its specificity is unknown. V dropped 2 bases and J dropped 6 bases, with 11 bases sitting between them. The CDR3 is made up of 13 amino acids. CDR1 is SGHTA, CDR2 FQGNSA, per germline. The evidence that diagnosis relied on was clinical symptoms, serum thyroxine, TRAb, thyroid ultrasound and orbital computed tomography. CDR3 regions of TCR beta were amplified from RNA transcripts. An initial RT-PCR round employing HTBI primers preceded a second-round multiplex PCR. TCRdb re-analysed the multiplex PCR reads in MiXCR, keeping a single row per CDR3 protein. This table has roughly 400,000 distinct CDR3 sequences, roughly 17% appearing once.

V usage is TRBV7-2 and J usage is TRBJ2-7; D may be TRBD1 (6 bases). The sample taken for sequencing was peripheral blood. This TCR was recovered from an adult woman with stable Graves' hyperthyroidism. CDR3 sequence reads: CASSLTSRGEQYF. In DNA form, the CDR3 reads TGTGCCAGCAGCTTAACTTCCAGGGGCGAGCAGTACTTC.